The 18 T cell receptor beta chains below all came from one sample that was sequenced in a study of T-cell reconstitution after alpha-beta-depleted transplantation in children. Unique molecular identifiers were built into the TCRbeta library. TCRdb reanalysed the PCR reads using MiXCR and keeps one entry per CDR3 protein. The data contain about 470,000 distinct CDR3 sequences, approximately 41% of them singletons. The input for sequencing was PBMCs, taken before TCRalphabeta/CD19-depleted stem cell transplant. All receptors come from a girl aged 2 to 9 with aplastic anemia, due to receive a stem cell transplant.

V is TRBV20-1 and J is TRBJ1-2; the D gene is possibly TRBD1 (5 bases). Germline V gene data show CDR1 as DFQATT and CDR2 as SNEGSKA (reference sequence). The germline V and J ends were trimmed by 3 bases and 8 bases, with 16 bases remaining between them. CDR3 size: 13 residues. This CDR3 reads CSASIQALFGYTF. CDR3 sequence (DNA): TGCAGTGCTAGTATACAGGCGCTATTCGGCTACACCTTC.

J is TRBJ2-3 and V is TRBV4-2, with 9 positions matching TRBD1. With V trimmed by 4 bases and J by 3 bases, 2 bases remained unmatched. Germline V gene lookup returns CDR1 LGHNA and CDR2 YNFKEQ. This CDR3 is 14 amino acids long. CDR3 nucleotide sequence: TGTGCCAGCAGCCTACAGGGGGCAACAGATACGCAGTATTTT. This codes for CASSLQGATDTQYF.

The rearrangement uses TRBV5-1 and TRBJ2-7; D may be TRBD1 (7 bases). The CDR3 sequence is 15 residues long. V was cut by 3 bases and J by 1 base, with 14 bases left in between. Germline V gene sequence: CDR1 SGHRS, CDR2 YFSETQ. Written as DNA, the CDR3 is TGCGCCAGCAGCTGGGGGGACAGAGCGTCCTACGAGCAGTACTTC. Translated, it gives CASSWGDRASYEQYF.

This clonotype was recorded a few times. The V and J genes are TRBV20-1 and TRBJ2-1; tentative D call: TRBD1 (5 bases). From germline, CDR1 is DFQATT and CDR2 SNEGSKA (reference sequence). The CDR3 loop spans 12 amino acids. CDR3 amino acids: CSAAGSYNEQFF. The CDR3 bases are TGCAGCGCAGCAGGGTCCTACAATGAGCAGTTCTTC.

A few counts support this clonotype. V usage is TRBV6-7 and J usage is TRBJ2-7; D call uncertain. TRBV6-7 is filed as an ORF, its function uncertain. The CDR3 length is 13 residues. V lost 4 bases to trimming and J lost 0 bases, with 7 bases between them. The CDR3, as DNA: TGTGCCAGCAGTTCTGTAGGCTCCTACGAGCAGTACTTC. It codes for CASSSVGSYEQYF.

CDR3 DNA: TGTGCCATCAGTGATTTTCTATCTAACAGTTCACCCCTCCACTTT. Its protein product is CAISDFLSNSSPLHF. This chain joins TRBV10-3 and TRBJ1-6; unclear D gene. This CDR3 has 15 residues. CDR1 and CDR2 from the germline V gene are ENHRY and SYGVKD. V was clipped by 3 bases and J by 9 bases, with 15 bases between them.

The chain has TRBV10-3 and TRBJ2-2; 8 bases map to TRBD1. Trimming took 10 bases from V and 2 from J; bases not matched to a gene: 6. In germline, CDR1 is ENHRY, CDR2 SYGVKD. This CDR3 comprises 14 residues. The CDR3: CANSDRGNTGELFF. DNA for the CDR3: TGTGCCAATAGCGACAGGGGAAACACCGGGGAGCTGTTTTTT.

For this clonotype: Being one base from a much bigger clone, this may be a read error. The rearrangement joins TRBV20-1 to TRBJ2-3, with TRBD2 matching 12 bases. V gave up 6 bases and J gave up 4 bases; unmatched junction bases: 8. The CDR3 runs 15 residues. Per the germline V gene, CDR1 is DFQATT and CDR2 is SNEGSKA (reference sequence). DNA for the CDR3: TGCAGTGCCCCTACGGGACTAGCGGGTTCAGATACGCAGTATTTT. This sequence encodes CSAPTGLAGSDTQYF.

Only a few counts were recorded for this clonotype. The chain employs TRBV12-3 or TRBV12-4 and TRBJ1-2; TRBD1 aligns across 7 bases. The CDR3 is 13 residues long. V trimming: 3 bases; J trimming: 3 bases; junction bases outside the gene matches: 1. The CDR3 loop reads CASSFGQDYGYTF. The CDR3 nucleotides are TGTGCCAGCAGTTTCGGACAGGACTATGGCTACACCTTC.

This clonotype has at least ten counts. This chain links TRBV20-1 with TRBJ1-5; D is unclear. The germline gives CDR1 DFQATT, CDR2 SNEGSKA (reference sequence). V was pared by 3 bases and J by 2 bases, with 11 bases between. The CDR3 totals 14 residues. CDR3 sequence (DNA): TGCAGTGCTAGCTTGACGCCTGGCAATCAGCCCCAGCATTTT. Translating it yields CSASLTPGNQPQHF.

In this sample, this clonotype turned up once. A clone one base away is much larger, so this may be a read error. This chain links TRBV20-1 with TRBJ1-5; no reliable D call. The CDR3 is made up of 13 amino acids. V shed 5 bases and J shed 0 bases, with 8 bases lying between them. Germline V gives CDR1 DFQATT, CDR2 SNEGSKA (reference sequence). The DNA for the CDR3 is TGCAGTGCTGAGAAATATAGCAATCAGCCCCAGCATTTT. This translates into CSAEKYSNQPQHF.

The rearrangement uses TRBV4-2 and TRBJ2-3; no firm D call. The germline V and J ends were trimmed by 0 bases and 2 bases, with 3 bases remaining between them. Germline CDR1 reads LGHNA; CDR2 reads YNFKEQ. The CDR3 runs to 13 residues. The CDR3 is CASSQDFTDTQYF. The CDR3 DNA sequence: TGTGCCAGCAGCCAAGACTTCACAGATACGCAGTATTTT.

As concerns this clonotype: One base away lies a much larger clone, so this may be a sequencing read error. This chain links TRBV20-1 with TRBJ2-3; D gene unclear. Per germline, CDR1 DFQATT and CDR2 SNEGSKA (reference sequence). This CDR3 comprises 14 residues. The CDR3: CNASWQSSTDTQYF. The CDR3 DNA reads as TGCAATGCTAGTTGGCAGTCTAGCACAGATACGCAGTATTTT.

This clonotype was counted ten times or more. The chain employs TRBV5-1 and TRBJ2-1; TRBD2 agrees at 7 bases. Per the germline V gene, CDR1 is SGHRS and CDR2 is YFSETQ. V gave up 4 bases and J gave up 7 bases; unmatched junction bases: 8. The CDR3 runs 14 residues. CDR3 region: CASSPGGPLNEQFF. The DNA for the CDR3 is TGCGCCAGCAGCCCGGGAGGCCCCTTAAATGAGCAGTTCTTC.

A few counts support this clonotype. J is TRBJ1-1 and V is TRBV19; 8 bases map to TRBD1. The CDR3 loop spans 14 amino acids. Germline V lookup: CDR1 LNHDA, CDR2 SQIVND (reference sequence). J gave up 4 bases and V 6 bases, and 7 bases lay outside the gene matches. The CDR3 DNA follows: TGTGCCAGTAGCCTTACAGGGGGGATCACTGAAGCTTTCTTT. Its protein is CASSLTGGITEAFF.

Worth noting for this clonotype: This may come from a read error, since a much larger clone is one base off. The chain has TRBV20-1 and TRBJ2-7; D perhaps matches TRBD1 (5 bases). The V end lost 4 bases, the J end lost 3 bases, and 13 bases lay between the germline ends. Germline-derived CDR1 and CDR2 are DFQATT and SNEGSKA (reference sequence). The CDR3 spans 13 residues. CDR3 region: CSANNRLHYEQYF. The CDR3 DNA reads TGCAGTGCTAATAACAGGCTTCACTACGAGCAGTACTTC.

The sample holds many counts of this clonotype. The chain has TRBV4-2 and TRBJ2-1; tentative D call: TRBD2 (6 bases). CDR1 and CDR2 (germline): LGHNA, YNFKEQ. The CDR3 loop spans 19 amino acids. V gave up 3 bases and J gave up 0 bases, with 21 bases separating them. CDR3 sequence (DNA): TGTGCCAGCAGCCAGGGGGAGACTAGGAGCGTTAGCTCCTACAATGAGCAGTTCTTC. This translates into CASSQGETRSVSSYNEQFF.

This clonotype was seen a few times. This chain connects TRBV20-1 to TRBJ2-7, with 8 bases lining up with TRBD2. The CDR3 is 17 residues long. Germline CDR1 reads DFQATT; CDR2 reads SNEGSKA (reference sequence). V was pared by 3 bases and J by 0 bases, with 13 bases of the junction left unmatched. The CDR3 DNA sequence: TGCAGTGCTAGTACCCCCGGGGGGGTAACGTCCTCCTACGAGCAGTACTTC. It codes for CSASTPGGVTSSYEQYF.